The 3 T cell receptor beta chains below all came from one sample that was sequenced in a study of radiotherapy plus CTLA-4 blockade in lung cancer. The method was immunoSEQ multiplex PCR; TCRdb's version includes in-frame clones alone and lacks a portion of them. The repertoire holds more than 90,000 clones, approximately 80% seen once, with under 30% in the top ten. The starting material was peripheral blood, obtained from a patient treated with radiotherapy plus ipilimumab. These receptors were taken from a human donor with non-small cell lung cancer that progressed on radiotherapy plus ipilimumab.

The chain carries TRBV5-1 and TRBJ2-7; 10 nucleotides match TRBD1. The CDR3 totals 16 residues. V lost 0 bases and J lost 4; bases outside the gene matches: 7. CDR1 and CDR2 (germline): SGHRS, YFSETQ. The CDR3 sequence is CASSLGFGTGVYEQYV. The DNA for the CDR3 is TGCGCCAGCAGCTTGGGGTTCGGGACAGGGGTATACGAGCAGTACGTC.

The J gene is TRBJ2-1, the V gene TRBV7-9; 9 bases agree with TRBD2. The J segment lost 5 bases and the V segment lost 1 base, leaving 6 bases of the junction unmatched. CDR3 length equals 16 residues. Germline assignment: CDR1 SEHNR and CDR2 FQNEAQ (reference sequence). CDR3 loop: CASSLVLGLANNEQFF. CDR3 sequence (DNA): TGTGCCAGCAGCTTAGTTCTAGGACTAGCGAACAATGAGCAGTTCTTC.

The chain recombines TRBV29-1 with TRBJ2-3; D not resolved. Deletions cut 7 bases from V and 0 bases from J, with 2 bases between. The length of the CDR3 is 10 residues. Germline assignment: CDR1 SQVTM and CDR2 ANQGSEA. In nucleotides, the CDR3 is TGCAGCGCCAGCACAGATACGCAGTATTTT. Translated: CSASTDTQYF.